This T cell receptor (beta chain) derives from a study of vaccination and CD4 T cells after COVID-19. Across the study: With 8 or 9 mild cases and one severe, convalescent patients were SARS-CoV-2 positive by nasal swab PCR.

The study, taken as a whole, reports: Post-vaccination reactive clonotypes (median roughly 36) did not differ significantly from post-infection (about 21).

Specified treatment: roughly 10-day PBMC culture with coronavirus spike peptide pools or control peptides (ViraFEST assay). ViraFEST relied on peptide pools to expand antigen-specific T cells; the TCRs were sequenced afterward. This CDR3 has 11 amino acids. Germline V gene sequence: CDR1 SGHVS, CDR2 FNYEAQ. V lost 4 bases, J lost 2 bases, and 2 bases lay in between. Judged by abundance, this clonotype is medium-sized. Its antigen is as yet unknown. Sequence data for DNA of cultured CD4+ T cells were generated by the Oncomine TCR Beta short-read assay. From CD4+ T cells that had been cultured, genomic DNA was extracted. MiXCR was run by TCRdb on the PCR reads, yielding one entry per CDR3 protein. The sample lists 4,000 to 5,000 distinct CDR3 sequences, roughly 21% seen once, with less than 20% in the top ten.

Sequencing was carried out using CD4+ T cells from blood, cultured in vitro. This chain connects TRBV7-6 to TRBJ2-5; D uncertain. The sequence derives from a human donor who had recovered from COVID-19. CDR3 sequence: CASSSQETQYF. Written as DNA, the CDR3 is TGTGCCAGCAGCTCACAAGAGACCCAGTACTTC.